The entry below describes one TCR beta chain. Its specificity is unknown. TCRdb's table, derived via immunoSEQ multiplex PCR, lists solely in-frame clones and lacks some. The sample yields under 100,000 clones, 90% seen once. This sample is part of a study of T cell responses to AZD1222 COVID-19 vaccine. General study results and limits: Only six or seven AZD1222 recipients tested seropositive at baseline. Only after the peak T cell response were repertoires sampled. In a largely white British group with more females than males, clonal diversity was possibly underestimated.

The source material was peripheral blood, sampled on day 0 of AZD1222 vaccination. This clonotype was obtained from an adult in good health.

The CDR3 sequence is CASGGVGGEKLFF. CDR3 coding DNA: TGTGCCAGCGGGGGGGTCGGTGGTGAAAAACTGTTTTTT. The V call is TRBV25-1, the J call TRBJ1-4; possible D gene TRBD1, 5 bases. Germline V gene sequence: CDR1 MGHDK, CDR2 SYGVNS. There are 13 residues in the CDR3. With 8 bases removed from V and 7 bases from J, the gap between germline ends came to 14 bases.